In this sample, the clone carrying this TCR beta chain turned up a few times. The target antigen is unknown. The data derive from a study of T-cell reconstitution after alpha-beta-depleted transplantation in children. This sample's TCRbeta library carried unique molecular identifier barcodes. TCRdb re-called the PCR reads through MiXCR, storing one row per CDR3 protein. The profile covers roughly 420,000 distinct CDR3 sequences, with around 16% appearing a single time and under 30% taken by the ten largest. Whole-study results and caveats: Diversity and T-cell counts at one year after transplant derived mostly from new T cells.

Sequencing used PBMCs, mostly from graft donor cells, obtained 360 days after TCRalphabeta/CD19-depleted stem cell transplant. This clonotype was sampled from a boy under two years old who had a stem cell transplant for Wiskott-Aldrich syndrome, so the T cells may come from the graft donor.

This chain's CDR3 is CASTARPNTGELFF. The CDR3 region has the DNA TGTGCCAGCACCGCCAGGCCGAACACCGGGGAGCTGTTTTTT. The V call is TRBV12-3 or TRBV12-4, the J call TRBJ2-2; D gene ambiguous. The CDR3 sequence is 14 residues long. V shed 7 bases and J shed 0 bases, with 9 bases lying between them.